One sample yielded the 8 T cell receptor beta chains listed below, sequenced in a study of T cell responses to AZD1222 COVID-19 vaccine. The data were produced by immunoSEQ multiplex PCR, yet TCRdb's version contains in-frame clones alone and is incomplete. The data contain under 200,000 clones, roughly nine tenths of them seen just once; the ten biggest clones take up under 2.5%. Source: peripheral blood, taken on day 0 of AZD1222 vaccination. These receptors were taken from an adult in good health.

The chain links TRBV30 to TRBJ2-1; D ambiguous. Deletions cut 5 bases from V and 6 bases from J, with 11 bases between. Germline V gives CDR1 GTSNPN, CDR2 SVGIG (reference sequence). The CDR3 sequence is 12 residues long. The CDR3 loop is CAWGLRRNEQFF. CDR3 in DNA: TGTGCCTGGGGCCTTCGACGCAATGAGCAGTTCTTC.

This clone was counted once. The chain employs TRBV7-2 and TRBJ1-1; D is unclear. The V end lost 3 bases, the J end lost 3 bases, and 11 bases lay between the germline ends. The germline V gene encodes CDR1 SGHTA and CDR2 FQGNSA. The CDR3 spans 14 residues. In DNA form, the CDR3 reads TGTGCCAGCAGCTTTACGGAGTGGGACACTGAAGCTTTCTTT. Its protein is CASSFTEWDTEAFF.

The V and J genes are TRBV29-1 and TRBJ1-5; perhaps TRBD1 as D (5 bases). The germline V gene has CDR1 SQVTM and CDR2 ANQGSEA. The V end was cut by 7 bases, the J end by 7 bases, with 17 bases between. This CDR3 contains 13 residues. The CDR3 spells CSARDGGNQPQHF. The CDR3 nucleotides are TGCAGCGCCAGGGACGGAGGGAACCAGCCCCAGCATTTT. The whole variable domain, remainder taken from reference TRBV29-1 and TRBJ1-5, is SAVISQKPSRDICQRGTSLTIQCQVDSQVTMMFWYRQQPGQSLTLIATANQGSEATYESGFVIDKFPISRPNLTFSTLTVSNMSPEDSSIYLCSARDGGNQPQHFGDGTRLSIL.

This rearrangement joins TRBV5-6 to TRBJ2-3, with D perhaps matching TRBD2 (5 bases). V was shortened by 4 bases and J by 11 bases, with 11 bases between the two germline ends. The germline gives CDR1 SGHDT, CDR2 YYEEEE. The CDR3 is 11 amino acids. CDR3 in DNA: TGTGCCAGCAGCCATCAACTAGAGCAGTATTTT. It specifies CASSHQLEQYF.

V is TRBV5-4 and J is TRBJ2-3, with TRBD2 as a possible D gene (5 bases). With 5 bases removed from V and 1 base from J, the gap between germline ends came to 11 bases. There are 14 residues in the CDR3. CDR1 is SGHNT, CDR2 YYREEE, per germline (reference sequence). The CDR3 DNA follows: TGTGCCAGCAGTAGGTGGGGAGGCACAGATACGCAGTATTTT. This encodes CASSRWGGTDTQYF.

This clone has a single count. V and J are TRBV5-4 and TRBJ2-6, with D perhaps given as TRBD1 or TRBD2 (5 bases each). The CDR3 contains 19 residues. Germline V CDR1 and CDR2: SGHNT, YYREEE (reference sequence). V lost 3 bases and J 0 bases, leaving 19 bases between the germline ends. CDR3 protein: CASSWPPGTVSSGANVLTF. CDR3 nucleotide sequence: TGTGCCAGCAGCTGGCCCCCCGGGACCGTTAGCTCTGGGGCCAACGTCCTGACTTTC.

V is TRBV12-5 and J is TRBJ2-5; 10 bases align to TRBD2. The V gene's germline CDR1 is LGHNT and CDR2 FRNRAP. Trimming at V came to 8 bases and at J to 6 bases, leaving 9 bases not matched to a gene. The CDR3 loop spans 14 amino acids. The CDR3 reads CASLSGRASKTQYF. As DNA, the CDR3 is TGTGCTAGTTTGAGCGGGAGGGCCTCAAAGACCCAGTACTTC.

The CDR3 is CASSGEGAYNEQFF. The CDR3 DNA is TGTGCCAGCAGCGGAGAGGGGGCATACAATGAGCAGTTCTTC. The V gene is TRBV9, the J gene TRBJ2-1; 7 nucleotides line up with TRBD1. CDR3 length: 14 amino acids. The V gene end was trimmed by 3 bases and the J gene end by 4 bases; junction bases not matched to a gene: 4. Germline CDR1 SGDLS, CDR2 YYNGEE.